This T cell receptor (beta chain) was sequenced during a study of PD-1 blockade in classical Hodgkin lymphoma. Turning to the study itself: Nivolumab 3 mg/kg was given intravenously every 2 weeks.

Every patient was affected by relapse after autologous stem cell transplantation, while exposure to brentuximab vedotin was not uniform. The CDR3 length is 14 residues. Germline V CDR1 and CDR2: MNHEY, SMNVEV (reference sequence). V was trimmed by 4 bases and J by 1 base, leaving 10 bases between them. Assay used: immunoSEQ multiplex PCR; TCRdb lists only in-frame clones, some missing. The table shows 43,000 or so clones, with about three quarters occurring only once. The sample holds a few counts of this clone. V is TRBV27 and J is TRBJ1-1; possibly TRBD1 for D (5 bases). The material was peripheral blood mononuclear cells (PBMCs), obtained at baseline. This TCR was sampled from a human donor with classical Hodgkin lymphoma. The CDR3 DNA reads TGTGCCAGCAGTTATTCGAGGGGGAACACTGAAGCTTTCTTT. It codes for CASSYSRGNTEAFF.